This passage covers 27 T cell receptor beta chains from one sample sequenced in a study of neurological immune-mediated disorders. TCRdb recomputed calls from the 5' RACE reads with MiXCR, one row per CDR3 protein. The table lists some 16,000 distinct CDR3 sequences, roughly 14% of them singletons. Sequencing was carried out using PBMCs. Receptors were obtained from a man aged 55 to 70 with HTLV-1-associated myelopathy (HAM/TSP).

This clonotype occurred many times. The CDR3 sequence is CASSLMGAGGETQYF. The CDR3 DNA reads TGTGCCAGCAGCTTAATGGGGGCAGGGGGGGAGACCCAGTACTTC. J is TRBJ2-5 and V is TRBV7-3; the D gene is possibly TRBD1 (7 bases). Trimming pared 1 base from V and 5 bases from J, leaving 14 bases between. The CDR3 is made up of 15 amino acids. Per the germline V gene, CDR1 is SGHTA and CDR2 is FQGTGA.

This clonotype was recorded at least ten times. The gene calls are TRBV11-1 and TRBJ1-5; TRBD1 aligns across 11 bases. The V gene's germline CDR1 is SGHAT and CDR2 FQDESV (reference sequence). This CDR3 region has 15 residues. With 5 bases clipped from V and 8 bases from J, the junction kept 8 bases outside the gene matches. The DNA of the CDR3 is TGTGCCAGCAGCCTGGGACAGGGGGGACAGGAGCCCCAGCATTTT. The encoded protein is CASSLGQGGQEPQHF.

This clonotype was seen at least ten times. J is TRBJ2-1 and V is TRBV5-1; either TRBD1 or TRBD2 may supply D (5 bases each). CDR1 is SGHRS and CDR2 is YFSETQ in the germline V gene. This CDR3 spans 14 amino acids. V lost 3 bases, J lost 4 bases, and 11 bases lay in between. The CDR3 nucleotides read TGCGCCAGCAGCTCCGGGACGGTATACAATGAGCAGTTCTTC. This gives the protein CASSSGTVYNEQFF.

This clonotype was seen ten or more times. J is TRBJ2-1 and V is TRBV5-6; D remains unclear. CDR1 is SGHDT and CDR2 is YYEEEE in the germline V gene. Trimming took 4 bases from V and 2 from J, leaving 1 base between them. CDR3 length: 11 residues. This CDR3 reads CASSAYNEQFF. The CDR3, as DNA: TGTGCCAGCAGCGCCTACAATGAGCAGTTCTTC.

V gene TRBV27 combines with J gene TRBJ2-1; 11 bases are a match to TRBD2. There are 14 residues in the CDR3. The junction had 3 bases not matched to a gene; V was cut back by 7 bases and J by 4 bases. The germline V gene encodes CDR1 MNHEY and CDR2 SMNVEV (reference sequence). Here the CDR3 DNA reads TGTGCCAGCACGCCTAGCGGGGGGTACAATGAGCAGTTCTTC. Residues: CASTPSGGYNEQFF.

This clonotype has ten or more counts. This chain uses TRBV7-3 with TRBJ2-2, with D unclear. CDR3 length: 14 residues. Trimming took 2 bases from V and 3 from J, leaving 7 bases between them. Germline lookup yields CDR1 SGHTA and CDR2 FQGTGA. The CDR3 coding sequence is TGTGCCAGCAGCTTATCCCCAGACACCGGGGAGCTGTTTTTT. Translated, it gives CASSLSPDTGELFF.

This clonotype appeared many times. This sequence joins TRBV7-3 and TRBJ1-1, with D possibly matching TRBD1 (6 bases). This CDR3 is 17 amino acids long. The V end was cut by 5 bases, the J end by 1 base, with 20 bases between. Germline loops: CDR1 SGHTA, CDR2 FQGTGA. CDR3 protein: CASSPAGGLLGNTEAFF. CDR3 nucleotides: TGTGCCAGCAGCCCGGCGGGGGGGCTCCTAGGGAACACTGAAGCTTTCTTT.

This clonotype was seen ten or more times. This chain links TRBV5-4 with TRBJ2-6; D perhaps matches TRBD1 (5 bases). There are 15 residues in the CDR3. V gave up 4 bases and J gave up 3 bases, with 11 bases separating them. CDR1 and CDR2 (germline): SGHNT, YYREEE (reference sequence). The CDR3 nucleotides read TGTGCCAGCAGCCTCCAGGGATTTGGGGCCAACGTCCTGACTTTC. It translates to CASSLQGFGANVLTF.

This clonotype was detected a few times. The rearrangement links TRBV15 to TRBJ2-1; maybe TRBD2 (6 bases). V lost 7 bases and J 5 bases, leaving 18 bases between the germline ends. The CDR3 extends over 15 amino acids. CDR1 is LNHNV and CDR2 is YYDKDF in the germline V gene (reference sequence). CDR3 sequence reads: CATTHPQGGNNEQFF. The DNA of the CDR3 is TGTGCCACCACCCACCCGCAGGGAGGAAACAATGAGCAGTTCTTC.

This clonotype was found many times. V is TRBV5-1 and J is TRBJ1-1, with 7 bases lining up with TRBD1. With V trimmed by 9 bases and J by 1 base, 9 bases remained unmatched. Germline loops: CDR1 SGHRS, CDR2 YFSETQ. The CDR3 consists of 14 residues. The CDR3 DNA reads TGCGCCACCCGACCGGGACAGCAGAACACTGAAGCTTTCTTT. This codes for CATRPGQQNTEAFF.

In regard to this clonotype: This clone may be a read error of a much larger clone one base away. The chain recombines TRBV7-3 with TRBJ2-7, with TRBD2 as a possible D gene (5 bases). With 2 bases removed from V and 0 bases from J, the gap between germline ends came to 8 bases. The CDR3 is 14 residues long. Germline assignment: CDR1 SGHTA and CDR2 FQGTGA. The CDR3 DNA sequence: TGTGCCAGCAGCTTATGGGAGAGCTCCTACGAGCAGTACTTC. It codes for CASSLWESSYEQYF.

This clonotype was counted ten times or more. The rearrangement uses TRBV11-1 and TRBJ1-1, with D unresolved. The V gene's germline CDR1 is SGHAT and CDR2 FQDESV (reference sequence). V dropped 8 bases and J dropped 7 bases, with 20 bases sitting between them. The CDR3 contains 14 residues. In nucleotides, the CDR3 is TGTGCCAGCGGTACAAGAAGACTGAAGGGTGAAGCTTTCTTT. It specifies CASGTRRLKGEAFF.

This clonotype was detected many times. The V call is TRBV2, the J call TRBJ1-6, with TRBD1 as a possible D gene (6 bases). V was cut by 0 bases and J by 10 bases, with 13 bases left in between. This CDR3 has 15 residues. Germline CDR1 reads SNHLY; CDR2 reads FYNNEI. In DNA form, the CDR3 reads TGTGCCAGCAGTGAAGCAAAGGGGGGAAACTCACCCCTCCACTTT. It is translated as CASSEAKGGNSPLHF.

The chain couples TRBV7-6 to TRBJ1-1; weak D call: TRBD1 (6 bases). Germline CDR1 is SGHVS and CDR2 is FNYEAQ. CDR3 size: 19 residues. The V end was cut by 2 bases, the J end by 1 base, with 23 bases between. DNA of the CDR3: TGTGCCAGCAGCTTACGCGGGGGGGGGACATTCGGTGGGAACACTGAAGCTTTCTTT. Protein product: CASSLRGGGTFGGNTEAFF.

This clonotype was recorded many times. The chain has TRBV5-1 and TRBJ1-1; TRBD1 matches at 7 bases. The trim removed 4 bases at V and 7 bases at J, leaving 16 bases unmatched. The germline gives CDR1 SGHRS, CDR2 YFSETQ. This CDR3 spans 16 amino acids. The DNA for the CDR3 is TGCGCCAGCAGCCTGGGGTGGGGACAGATGAGGGGTGAAGCTTTCTTT. It encodes CASSLGWGQMRGEAFF.

This clonotype was seen only a few times. V and J are TRBV27 and TRBJ1-2; 7 bases are shared with TRBD1. CDR3 length: 13 amino acids. With 7 bases clipped from V and 7 bases from J, the junction kept 9 bases outside the gene matches. Germline CDR1 and CDR2: MNHEY and SMNVEV (reference sequence). DNA of the CDR3: TGTGCCAGCACCCGAGGGGGCCAGCTTGGCTACACCTTC. Amino acid sequence: CASTRGGQLGYTF.

Concerning this clonotype: Compared with germline, one end of the junction differs, possibly owing to a read error. The gene calls are TRBV6-1 and TRBJ2-2; D not resolved. This CDR3 comprises 12 residues. CDR1 MNHNS and CDR2 SASEGT come from the germline V gene. The CDR3 region is CAVESDTRELFF. The CDR3 DNA sequence: TGTGCCGTGGAGTCTGACACCAGGGAGCTGTTTTTT.

The chain uses TRBV7-6 and TRBJ1-4; tentative D call: TRBD1 (5 bases). The CDR3 length is 15 residues. The germline V gene encodes CDR1 SGHVS and CDR2 FNYEAQ. The V gene lost 3 bases and the J gene lost 5 bases, with 13 bases spanning the gap. CDR3 sequence: CASSLSGGENEKLFF. DNA for the CDR3: TGTGCCAGCAGCTTGAGCGGGGGGGAAAATGAAAAACTGTTTTTT.

In this sample, this clonotype turned up many times. V gene TRBV4-3 combines with J gene TRBJ2-3; the D gene is possibly TRBD2 (6 bases). Germline V gives CDR1 LGHNA, CDR2 YSLEER. This CDR3 contains 15 residues. V lost 0 bases, J lost 3 bases, and 10 bases lay in between. The DNA of the CDR3 is TGCGCCAGCAGCCAAGACCCCCGGGGGACAGATACGCAGTATTTT. Its protein is CASSQDPRGTDTQYF.

This clonotype was picked up many times. The V and J genes are TRBV2 and TRBJ2-1; D tentatively reads TRBD1 or TRBD2 (7 bases each). This CDR3 region has 17 residues. V shed 3 bases and J shed 5 bases, with 20 bases lying between them. Germline CDR1 is SNHLY and CDR2 is FYNNEI. The CDR3 is CASSDPGRGGAHNEQFF. The CDR3 DNA is TGTGCCAGCAGTGATCCCGGCAGGGGGGGGGCCCACAATGAGCAGTTCTTC. The full variable domain, with the rest looked up from reference TRBV2 and TRBJ2-1, is EPEVTQTPSHQVTQMGQEVILRCVPISNHLYFYWYRQILGQKVEFLVSFYNNEISEKSEIFDDQFSVERPDGSNFTLKIRSTKLEDSAMYFCASSDPGRGGAHNEQFFGPGTRLTVL.

This clonotype was counted ten times or more. The V and J genes are TRBV20-1 and TRBJ1-3; no clear D gene. The CDR3 extends over 18 amino acids. Germline V gene lookup returns CDR1 DFQATT and CDR2 SNEGSKA (reference sequence). Trimming cost V 0 bases and J 0 bases, with 18 bases left between them. This CDR3 is CSARDLFGVGDSGNTIYF. In nucleotides, the CDR3 is TGCAGTGCTAGAGATTTATTCGGGGTGGGAGACTCTGGAAACACCATATATTTT.

The chain recombines TRBV7-2 with TRBJ2-7, with 9 bases identical to TRBD1. Germline CDR1 reads SGHTA; CDR2 reads FQGNSA. The V gene end was trimmed by 5 bases and the J gene end by 3 bases; junction bases not matched to a gene: 8. This CDR3 is 15 amino acids long. The CDR3 sequence is CASSTGQGRNYEQYF. In nucleotides, the CDR3 is TGTGCCAGCAGCACGGGACAGGGACGAAACTACGAGCAGTACTTC.

Worth noting for this clonotype: The limits of the CDR3 on the DNA are not certain, so only TCRdb's listed CDR3 is given. The chain uses TRBV4-2 and TRBJ2-7; no DNA check was done on the table's D call, TRBD1. CDR1 is LGHNA, CDR2 YNFKEQ, per germline. The CDR3 totals 24 residues, both ends included. The CDR3 spells CASSREGSGGTGELFFGEGYEQYF.

This clonotype was observed many times. At one boundary the junction diverges from the germline segment, which might be a read error. The J gene is TRBJ1-1, the V gene TRBV4-3; 7 bases agree with TRBD1. Per the germline V gene, CDR1 is LGHNA and CDR2 is YSLEER. The CDR3 has 15 amino acids. The CDR3: CASSQDRTGDTEAFF. Written as DNA, the CDR3 is TGCGCCAGCAGCCAAGATCGGACAGGTGACACCGAAGCTTTCTTT.

This clonotype was counted many times. The chain is built from TRBV20-1 and TRBJ1-5; D unclear. Looked up from germline, CDR1 is DFQATT and CDR2 is SNEGSKA (reference sequence). Trimming took 6 bases from V and 2 from J, leaving 14 bases between them. The CDR3 consists of 14 residues. The CDR3 DNA is TGCAGTGCCCCCCCTCCAAGTGGCAATCAGCCCCAGCATTTT. It encodes CSAPPPSGNQPQHF.

This clonotype was seen many times. The V gene is TRBV5-4, the J gene TRBJ2-5, with a tentative D call TRBD2 (5 bases). This CDR3 has 15 residues. Germline-derived CDR1 and CDR2 are SGHNT and YYREEE (reference sequence). Between the trimmed V and J ends, which lost 0 bases and 4 bases, there was a span of 13 bases. CDR3 sequence: CASSLDTSRGETQYF. Here the CDR3 DNA reads TGTGCCAGCAGCTTGGACACGTCTCGGGGAGAGACCCAGTACTTC.

The table lists this clonotype with many counts. The chain recombines TRBV10-3 with TRBJ2-7; 9 bases are a match to TRBD2. The CDR3 is 14 residues long. Per germline, CDR1 ENHRY and CDR2 SYGVKD. Losses at the gene ends were 2 bases for V and 6 bases for J; bases not matched to a gene: 5. CDR3 DNA: TGTGCCATCAGTGAGATAGCGGGGGACGGCGAGCAGTACTTC. Protein sequence: CAISEIAGDGEQYF.